This T cell receptor beta chain was obtained from a study of blood T cells in healthy people across ages. Study results and limitations: Versus aged donors, long-lived donors had higher diversity and more naive CD4+ cells. Age brought a roughly linear fall in TCR beta diversity measured per million T cells.

Total RNA, at least 6 micrograms per sample, came from PBMCs. Trimming removed 2 bases from V and 0 bases from J; junction bases left unmatched: 10. This CDR3 comprises 18 residues. Germline lookup yields CDR1 MNHNS and CDR2 SASEGT. This clonotype has more than one count but fewer than ten. Its antigen is unidentified. It was with a sample-barcoded 5' primer and a J-beta primer mix that a second PCR of roughly 7 to 11 cycles was run. TCRdb redid the calling of the 5' RACE reads with MiXCR, one entry per CDR3 protein. The sample gives about 800,000 distinct CDR3 sequences, less than 60% of which show up once; around a sixth is in the top ten.

The sequence was collected from a man aged 80 or over in good health. The chain combines TRBV6-1 with TRBJ2-1, with 7 positions matching TRBD1. Sequenced: blood. The CDR3 loop reads CASSERVGQEASYNEQFF. The CDR3 DNA follows: TGTGCCAGCAGTGAACGAGTTGGACAGGAGGCCTCCTACAATGAGCAGTTCTTC.